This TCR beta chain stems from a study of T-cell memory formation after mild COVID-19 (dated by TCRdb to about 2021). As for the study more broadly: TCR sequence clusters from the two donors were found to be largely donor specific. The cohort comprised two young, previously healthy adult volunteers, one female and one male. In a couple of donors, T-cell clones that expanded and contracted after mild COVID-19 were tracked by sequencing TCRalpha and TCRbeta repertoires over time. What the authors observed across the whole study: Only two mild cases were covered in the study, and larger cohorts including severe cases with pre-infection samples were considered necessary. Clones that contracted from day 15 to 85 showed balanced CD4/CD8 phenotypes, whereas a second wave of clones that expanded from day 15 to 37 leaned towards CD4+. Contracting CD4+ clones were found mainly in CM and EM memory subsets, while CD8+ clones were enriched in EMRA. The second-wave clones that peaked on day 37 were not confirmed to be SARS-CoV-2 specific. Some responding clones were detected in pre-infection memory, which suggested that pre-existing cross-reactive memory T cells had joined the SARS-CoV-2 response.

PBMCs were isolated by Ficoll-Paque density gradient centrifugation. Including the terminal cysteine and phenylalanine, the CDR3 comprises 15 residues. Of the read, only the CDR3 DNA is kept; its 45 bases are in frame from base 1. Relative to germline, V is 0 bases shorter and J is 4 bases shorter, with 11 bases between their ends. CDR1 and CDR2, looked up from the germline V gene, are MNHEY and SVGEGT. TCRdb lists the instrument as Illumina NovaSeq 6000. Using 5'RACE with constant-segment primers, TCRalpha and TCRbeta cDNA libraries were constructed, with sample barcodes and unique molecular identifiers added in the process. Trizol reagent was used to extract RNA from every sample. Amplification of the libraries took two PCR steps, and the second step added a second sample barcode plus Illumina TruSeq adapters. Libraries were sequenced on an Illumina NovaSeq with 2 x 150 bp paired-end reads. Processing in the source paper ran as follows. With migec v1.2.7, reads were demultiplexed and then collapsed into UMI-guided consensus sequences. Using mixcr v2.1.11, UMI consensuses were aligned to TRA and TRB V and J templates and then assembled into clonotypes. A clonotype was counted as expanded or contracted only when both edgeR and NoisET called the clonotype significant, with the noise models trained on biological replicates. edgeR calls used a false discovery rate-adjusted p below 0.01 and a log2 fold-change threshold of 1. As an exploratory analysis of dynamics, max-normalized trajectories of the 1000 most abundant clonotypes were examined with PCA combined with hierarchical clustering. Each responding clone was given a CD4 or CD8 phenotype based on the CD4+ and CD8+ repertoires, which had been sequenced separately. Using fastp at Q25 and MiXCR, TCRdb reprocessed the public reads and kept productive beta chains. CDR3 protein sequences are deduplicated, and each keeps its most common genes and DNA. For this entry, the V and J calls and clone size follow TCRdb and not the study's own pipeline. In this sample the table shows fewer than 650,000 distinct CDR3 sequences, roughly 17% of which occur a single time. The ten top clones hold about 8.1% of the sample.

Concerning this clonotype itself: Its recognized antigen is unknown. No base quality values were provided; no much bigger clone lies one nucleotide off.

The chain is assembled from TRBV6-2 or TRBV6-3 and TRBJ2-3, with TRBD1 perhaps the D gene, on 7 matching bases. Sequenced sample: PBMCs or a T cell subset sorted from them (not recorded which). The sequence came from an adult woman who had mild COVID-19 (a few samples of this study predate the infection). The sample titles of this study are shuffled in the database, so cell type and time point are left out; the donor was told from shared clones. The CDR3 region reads CASSYSGGGADTQYF. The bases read TGTGCCAGCAGTTACTCAGGGGGCGGGGCAGATACGCAGTATTTT.